The table lists the clone carrying this T cell receptor (beta chain) with many counts. The sample comes from a study of low-dose radiotherapy and immunotherapy resistance in tumors. V shed 2 bases and J shed 1 base, with 14 bases lying between them. The CDR3 totals 16 residues. Germline V gives CDR1 SGHVS, CDR2 FQNEAQ. Specified time point: before trial treatment. With a constant-region primer and a V-primer adapter, TCRs were subjected to 20 to 25 PCR cycles of amplification. TCRdb fed the reads into MiXCR, producing one record per CDR3 protein. This table holds about 47,000 distinct CDR3 sequences, about 12% found once.

The rearrangement joins TRBV7-8 to TRBJ1-1; D gene unclear. The specimen was PBMCs, collected before treatment. This receptor was identified in a female donor with ovarian cancer. CDR3 protein: CASSLFPPAENTEAFF. Here the CDR3 DNA reads TGTGCCAGCAGCTTATTTCCCCCGGCAGAGAACACTGAAGCTTTCTTT.